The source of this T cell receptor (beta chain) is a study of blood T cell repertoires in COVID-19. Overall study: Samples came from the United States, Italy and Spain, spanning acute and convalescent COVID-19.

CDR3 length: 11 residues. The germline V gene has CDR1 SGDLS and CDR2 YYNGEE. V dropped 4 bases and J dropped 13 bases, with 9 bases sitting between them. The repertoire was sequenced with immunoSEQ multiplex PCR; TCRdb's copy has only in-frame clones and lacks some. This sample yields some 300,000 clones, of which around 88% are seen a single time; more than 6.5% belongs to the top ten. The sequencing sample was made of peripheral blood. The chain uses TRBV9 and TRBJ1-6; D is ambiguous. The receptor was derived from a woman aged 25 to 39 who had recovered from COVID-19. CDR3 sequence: CASSTQDPLHF. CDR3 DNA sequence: TGTGCCAGCAGCACGCAGGATCCCCTCCACTTT.